This entry describes one T cell receptor beta chain. Its antigen is not known. A multiplex PCR was run with 60 Vbeta primers and 13 Jbeta primers. The protocol was immunoSEQ multiplex PCR, while the TCRdb copy is restricted to in-frame clones and leaves out a portion. The profile shows 110,000 or so clones, 70% to 80% of them singletons. These data originate in a study of cytomegalovirus exposure and HLA in healthy donors. Study-wide points: An observed cluster of highly shared sequence variants was recorded as a likely sequencing artifact. Across donors, presence/absence analyses took sequencing depth to be roughly uniform.

Trimming removed 3 bases at V and 4 bases at J, with 10 bases between. The CDR3 runs to 13 residues. The germline gives CDR1 LNHNV, CDR2 YYDKDF (reference sequence). Each of the donors was a healthy bone marrow donor. The sequenced sample was PBMCs. This TCR was sampled from a human donor in good health. The V call is TRBV15, the J call TRBJ2-7, with TRBD1 as a possible D gene (5 bases). Here the CDR3 reads CATSSAQGYEQYF. As DNA, the CDR3 is TGTGCCACCAGCAGTGCTCAGGGATACGAGCAGTACTTC.